This T cell receptor (beta chain) came from a study of beta chain features in type 1 diabetes. Purity of each sorted population was above 95%. Study-wide results and caveats: cDNA-based reads could over-represent cells with high TCR expression. For patients and controls alike, PCR might favor shorter templates to the same degree.

V was clipped by 6 bases and J by 4 bases; unmatched bases: 5. Germline CDR1 is WSHSY and CDR2 is SAAADI. The length of the CDR3 is 14 residues. In the case of this clone: What it binds is not known.

The study reverse transcribed the entire isolated RNA, so it sequenced expressed TCRB transcripts. About 3.6 million reads were obtained on average from naive, central memory and regulatory T cell samples. Only in-frame clones appear in the TCRdb table, and some are missing; sequencing was by immunoSEQ multiplex PCR. The sample holds over 700,000 clones; roughly 16% are singletons and the top ten take 0.023%. This receptor was obtained from a woman in her late teens or twenties in good health. The material sequenced was naive CD4+ T cells from blood. V usage is TRBV10-2 and J usage is TRBJ1-4, with 7 bases lining up with TRBD1. The CDR3, as DNA: TGCGCCAGCAGGTCAGGGGGTAGTAATGAAAAACTGTTTTTT. It specifies CASRSGGSNEKLFF.